This T cell receptor (beta chain) emerged from a study of T cell changes during pregnancy in multiple sclerosis (dated by TCRdb to about 2019). About the full investigation: The study examined how the T cell repertoire changed over the course of pregnancy in women with multiple sclerosis.

On this clone: Which antigen it targets is not known. No much larger clone exists at a distance of one base, and base qualities are not known.

The germline V gene (reference sequence) specifies GTSNPN as CDR1 and SVGIG as CDR2. V lost 8 bases and J lost 10 bases; the stretch between them is 17 bases long. From its cysteine to its phenylalanine, the CDR3 spans 11 amino acids. Here the CDR3 DNA is all that survives: 33 bases in frame from base 1. The library was produced with the immunoSEQ multiplex PCR assay. The table was pulled from immuneACCESS by TCRdb, which kept in-frame rearrangements only. Such tables lose some clones; where checked, under half of the loss comes from unresolved V genes, and the rest has no known cause. Present in this sample are around 43,000 clones, 85% to 90% of which were seen just once. The top ten hold around 1.2% of the sample.

The clonotype comes from a female donor with multiple sclerosis, enrolled in a pregnancy study. Here the chain combines TRBV30 and TRBJ1-2; the D gene is not confidently resolved. The source material was CD4+ T cells from peripheral blood mononuclear cells, sampled in the first trimester of pregnancy. The DNA sequence is as follows: TGTGCCCGGAAAAGTGGGCTGGACTACACCTTC. Translated, this gives CARKSGLDYTF.